Following are 25 T cell receptor beta chains from one sample sequenced in a study of identical twins. MiXCR was run by TCRdb on the 5' RACE reads, yielding one entry per CDR3 protein. The sample contains under 450,000 distinct CDR3 sequences, around a sixth of which appear only once. The specimen sequenced was naive T cells sorted from blood. Source of these receptors: a man over 45 in good health.

The chain joins TRBV29-1 to TRBJ2-5; D remains unclear. The V end lost 4 bases, the J end lost 6 bases, and 9 bases lay between the germline ends. CDR3 length: 11 residues. Germline CDR1 SQVTM, CDR2 ANQGSEA. This CDR3 is CSVAEAKTQYF. In nucleotides, the CDR3 is TGCAGCGTTGCAGAGGCTAAGACCCAGTACTTC.

The gene calls are TRBV20-1 and TRBJ2-1; 8 nucleotides align to TRBD2. From germline, CDR1 is DFQATT and CDR2 SNEGSKA (reference sequence). Trimming cost V 0 bases and J 9 bases; bases outside gene matches: 16. The CDR3 has 17 amino acids. The CDR3 spells CSARDLGGLAGRAEQFF. CDR3 DNA sequence: TGCAGTGCTAGAGATCTAGGAGGTCTAGCGGGTCGTGCTGAGCAGTTCTTC.

In DNA, the CDR3 is TGTGCCAGCAGCGCAGACAGAGAGAATCAGCCCCAGCATTTT. This codes for CASSADRENQPQHF. The rearrangement links TRBV7-2 to TRBJ1-5, with D possibly TRBD1 on 5 matching bases. The CDR3 is 14 residues long. V lost 5 bases to trimming and J lost 4 bases, with 12 bases between them. The germline gives CDR1 SGHTA, CDR2 FQGNSA.

This clonotype came up a few times. This rearrangement joins TRBV20-1 to TRBJ2-1; the D is unclear. Germline V gives CDR1 DFQATT, CDR2 SNEGSKA (reference sequence). V shed 5 bases and J shed 2 bases, with 13 bases lying between them. The CDR3 covers 14 residues. CDR3 coding DNA: TGCAGTGCTCAGCCACCAGGAACCTACAATGAGCAGTTCTTC. It is translated as CSAQPPGTYNEQFF.

This clonotype was counted at least ten times. The chain joins TRBV24-1 to TRBJ1-1; the D gene is possibly TRBD1 (6 bases). V was clipped by 10 bases and J by 4 bases, with 21 bases between them. The germline CDR1 and CDR2 sequences are KGHDR and SFDVKD. The CDR3 contains 15 residues. In DNA form, the CDR3 reads TGTGCCACTCAAATCGGGGGGGGGCGGACCACTGAAGCTTTCTTT. It encodes CATQIGGGRTTEAFF.

At least ten counts were recorded for this clonotype. The chain has TRBV29-1 and TRBJ1-3; no reliable D call. Between the trimmed V and J ends, which lost 4 bases and 0 bases, there was a span of 7 bases. CDR3 length equals 13 residues. Germline lookup yields CDR1 SQVTM and CDR2 ANQGSEA. CDR3 coding DNA: TGCAGCGTTGGGCACAGCTCTGGAAACACCATATATTTT. Its translation: CSVGHSSGNTIYF.

This clonotype was counted ten times or more. This chain uses TRBV5-5 with TRBJ2-7; no reliable D call. Trimming pared 0 bases from V and 0 bases from J, leaving 13 bases between. The length of the CDR3 is 16 residues. Per the germline V gene, CDR1 is SGHKS and CDR2 is YYEKEE (reference sequence). The CDR3 DNA sequence: TGTGCCAGCAGCTTGGGGGCCGGCGGCTTCTCCTACGAGCAGTACTTC. Protein: CASSLGAGGFSYEQYF. Full variable domain (rest looked up from reference TRBV5-5 and TRBJ2-7): DAGVTQSPTHLIKTRGQQVTLRCSPISGHKSVSWYQQVLGQGPQFIFQYYEKEERGRGNFPDRFSARQFPNYSSELNVNALLLGDSALYLCASSLGAGGFSYEQYFGPGTRLTVT.

This clonotype was observed at least ten times. The chain employs TRBV12-3 or TRBV12-4 and TRBJ2-7; 15 bases agree with TRBD2. Losses at the gene ends were 2 bases for V and 6 bases for J; bases not matched to a gene: 8. The CDR3 has 17 amino acids. The CDR3 sequence: CASSLMGLAGGGGEQYF. The CDR3 nucleotides read TGTGCCAGCAGTTTAATGGGACTAGCGGGGGGCGGTGGCGAGCAGTACTTC.

Concerning this clonotype: A much larger clone differs from this one at a single base, so this may be a read error. The chain employs TRBV7-2 and TRBJ2-1, with D possibly TRBD2 on 6 matching bases. The germline gives CDR1 SGHTA, CDR2 FQGNSA. V was cut by 3 bases and J by 7 bases, with 13 bases left in between. The CDR3 extends over 14 amino acids. The CDR3 DNA reads as TGTGCCAGCAGCTTTACTAGCTGGAAGAATGAGCAGTTCTTC. This sequence encodes CASSFTSWKNEQFF.

The V and J genes are TRBV10-3 and TRBJ2-1; 9 positions match TRBD1. V shed 6 bases and J 2 bases; nucleotides not matched to a gene: 2. The CDR3 covers 14 residues. CDR1 is ENHRY and CDR2 is SYGVKD in the germline V gene. As DNA, the CDR3 is TGTGCCATCAGCCGGGACAGGGCCTACAATGAGCAGTTCTTC. Translated, it gives CAISRDRAYNEQFF.

This clonotype turned up a few times. The chain couples TRBV20-1 to TRBJ2-2; a weak D match, TRBD2 (6 bases). Germline V gene data show CDR1 as DFQATT and CDR2 as SNEGSKA (reference sequence). Trimming left V 1 base short and J 4 bases short, with 13 bases between. The CDR3 consists of 15 residues. The CDR3 nucleotides read TGCAGTGCTAGAGCCTTTTTGGGGGGCACCGGGGAGCTGTTTTTT. It codes for CSARAFLGGTGELFF.

Many counts were recorded for this clonotype. This chain joins TRBV7-2 and TRBJ2-3; 8 bases fit TRBD2. Germline V lookup: CDR1 SGHTA, CDR2 FQGNSA. This CDR3 is 14 amino acids long. The ends lost 5 bases at V and 4 bases at J; junction bases unmatched: 5. This chain's CDR3 is CASSPPGLADTQYF. CDR3 DNA sequence: TGTGCCAGCAGCCCACCGGGACTAGCAGATACGCAGTATTTT.

This rearrangement joins TRBV6-2 or TRBV6-3 to TRBJ2-7; D is unclear. The germline gives CDR1 MNHEY, CDR2 SVGEGT. CDR3 length: 12 amino acids. V lost 2 bases and J lost 3, with 5 bases in between. Here the CDR3 DNA reads TGTGCCAGCAGTTACATTGTCTACGAGCAGTACTTC. Its protein is CASSYIVYEQYF.

This clonotype came up a few times. The chain recombines TRBV4-1 with TRBJ1-6; possible D gene TRBD1, 5 bases. CDR1 and CDR2 (germline): MGHRA, YSYEKL. There are 22 residues in the CDR3. Deletions cut 0 bases from V and 9 bases from J, with 33 bases between. CDR3 sequence reads: CASSQDVKGPGRTIGGSSPLHF. The CDR3 DNA follows: TGCGCCAGCAGCCAAGACGTAAAGGGGCCAGGCAGAACCATCGGAGGCAGTTCACCCCTCCACTTT.

The genes are TRBV3-1 and TRBJ2-2; the match to TRBD2 covers 12 bases. The junction had 4 bases not matched to a gene; V was cut back by 8 bases and J by 6 bases. Germline CDR1 reads LGHDT; CDR2 reads YNNKEL (reference sequence). This CDR3 comprises 14 residues. This CDR3 reads CASGASGRAGELFF. The CDR3 nucleotides read TGTGCCAGCGGGGCTAGCGGGAGGGCCGGGGAGCTGTTTTTT.

This clonotype was seen many times. V usage is TRBV6-1 and J usage is TRBJ2-7, with 8 bases identical to TRBD2. J lost 2 bases, V lost 4 bases, and 1 base had no gene match. The CDR3 extends over 13 amino acids. CDR1 and CDR2 from the germline V gene are MNHNS and SASEGT. In nucleotides, the CDR3 is TGTGCCAGCAGTGTCGGGAGGGCCTACGAGCAGTACTTC. Protein sequence: CASSVGRAYEQYF.

In its sample, this clonotype was seen a few times. The J gene is TRBJ2-4, the V gene TRBV18, with 11 bases fitting TRBD2. The CDR3 extends over 18 amino acids. Unmatched junction bases numbered 7, after V lost 0 bases and J lost 3 bases. CDR1 is KGHSH and CDR2 is LQKENI in the germline V gene. In nucleotides, the CDR3 is TGTGCCAGCTCACCACCGACTAGCGGGATCGAAGGCAAAAACATTCAGTACTTC. Its protein product is CASSPPTSGIEGKNIQYF.

This chain joins TRBV12-3 or TRBV12-4 and TRBJ2-2; D gene ambiguous. V lost 3 bases and J 3 bases, leaving 5 bases between the germline ends. The CDR3 contains 13 residues. CDR3 in amino acids: CASSFSHTGELFF. CDR3 sequence (DNA): TGTGCCAGCAGTTTCTCGCACACCGGGGAGCTGTTTTTT.

The chain carries TRBV20-1 and TRBJ1-2; D remains unclear. This CDR3 is 11 amino acids long. Germline assignment: CDR1 DFQATT and CDR2 SNEGSKA (reference sequence). V was pared by 3 bases and J by 0 bases, with 2 bases between. CDR3 sequence reads: CSASPNYGYTF. The CDR3 coding sequence is TGCAGTGCTAGCCCTAACTATGGCTACACCTTC.

This chain links TRBV6-2 or TRBV6-3 with TRBJ2-2; no reliable D call. Germline loops: CDR1 MNHEY, CDR2 SVGEGT. Trimming left V 5 bases short and J 1 base short, with 8 bases between. The CDR3 extends over 14 amino acids. CDR3 nucleotide sequence: TGTGCCAGCAGTAACGGTCGGAACACCGGGGAGCTGTTTTTT. It translates to CASSNGRNTGELFF.

The rearrangement uses TRBV20-1 and TRBJ1-5; no definite D call. Trimming left V 4 bases short and J 3 bases short, with 16 bases between. The CDR3 runs to 15 residues. CDR1 is DFQATT, CDR2 SNEGSKA, per germline (reference sequence). The CDR3 protein is CSATLQPDDNQPQHF. CDR3 in DNA: TGCAGTGCTACGTTACAGCCGGACGACAATCAGCCCCAGCATTTT.

This clonotype has more than one count but fewer than ten. As DNA, the CDR3 is TGTGCCAGCAGTTACGAAGCGCTCTCCTACAATGAGCAGTTCTTC. As protein: CASSYEALSYNEQFF. V usage is TRBV6-2 or TRBV6-3 and J usage is TRBJ2-1, with unresolved D. The V gene's germline CDR1 is MNHEY and CDR2 SVGEGT. The CDR3 runs 15 residues. V was trimmed by 2 bases and J by 0 bases, leaving 8 bases between them.

This clonotype was seen just once. The J gene is TRBJ2-1, the V gene TRBV2, with D tentatively TRBD2 (6 bases). Trimming cost V 8 bases and J 2 bases, with 13 bases left between them. CDR3 length: 14 amino acids. Germline CDR1 SNHLY, CDR2 FYNNEI. The CDR3 protein is CASFAGRTYNEQFF. The CDR3 bases are TGTGCCAGCTTCGCAGGGAGGACCTACAATGAGCAGTTCTTC.

Many counts were recorded for this clonotype. The chain employs TRBV6-5 and TRBJ2-2; D is perhaps TRBD1 (6 bases). The CDR3 runs 15 residues. Germline V CDR1 and CDR2: MNHEY, SVGAGI. V gave up 4 bases and J gave up 4 bases, with 13 bases separating them. CDR3 protein: CASSSPPTGTGELFF. The CDR3 bases are TGTGCCAGCAGTTCTCCTCCGACAGGCACCGGGGAGCTGTTTTTT.

This clonotype was recorded a few times. The rearrangement uses TRBV7-7 and TRBJ2-5, with 16 bases that match TRBD2. The CDR3 covers 16 residues. V lost 5 bases to trimming and J lost 5 bases; unmatched junction nucleotides: 5. Germline lookup yields CDR1 SSHAT and CDR2 FNYEAQ (reference sequence). The CDR3 nucleotides read TGTGCCAGCAGCGATGCGGGACTAGCGGGAGGGGAGACCCAGTACTTC. Protein product: CASSDAGLAGGETQYF. Full variable domain (outside the CDR3, taken from reference TRBV7-7 and TRBJ2-5): GAGVSQSPRYKVTKRGQDVTLRCDPISSHATLYWYQQALGQGPEFLTYFNYEAQPDKSGLPSDRFSAERPEGSISTLTIQRTEQRDSAMYRCASSDAGLAGGETQYFGPGTRLLVL.